These 30 T cell receptor beta chains were sequenced from one sample in a study of blood T cell repertoires in COVID-19 (TCRdb year 2020). Libraries were prepared through the immunoSEQ multiplex PCR assay. TCRdb retrieved this table from immuneACCESS and kept in-frame rearrangements only. Not all clones are present; in checked studies, unresolved V genes account for under half, and no reason is known for the remainder. The sample yields around 40,000 clones; around 90% were counted once. The top ten clonotypes cover about 22% of the sample. The specimen was peripheral blood. The receptors here all came from a man aged 45 to 65 with active COVID-19.

This clone was recorded only once. The chain uses TRBV4-1 and TRBJ2-3; 10 bases are a match to TRBD1. Per the germline V gene, CDR1 is MGHRA and CDR2 is YSYEKL. This CDR3 contains 16 residues. Unmatched junction bases numbered 6, after V lost 1 base and J lost 5 bases. The CDR3 sequence is CASSQAPGQGLDTQYF. CDR3 nucleotides: TGCGCCAGCAGCCAAGCCCCGGGACAGGGGTTAGATACGCAGTATTTT.

The chain joins TRBV27 to TRBJ1-2, with TRBD1 identical over 7 bases. J lost 2 bases, V lost 5 bases, and 5 bases had no gene match. The CDR3 runs to 14 residues. Germline lookup yields CDR1 MNHEY and CDR2 SMNVEV (reference sequence). This chain's CDR3 is CASSVEQGNYGYTF. The DNA for the CDR3 is TGTGCCAGCAGTGTAGAACAGGGGAACTATGGCTACACCTTC.

On this clone itself: The germline gene is not matched at one end of the junction; a read error may be the cause. This rearrangement joins TRBV12-5 to TRBJ1-2, with 8 bases fitting TRBD1. The CDR3 has 13 residues. Germline assignment: CDR1 LGHNT and CDR2 FRNRAP. The CDR3 nucleotides are TGTGCTAGTGGCTTGGGACAGGCCCAGGGCTACACCTTC. This encodes CASGLGQAQGYTF.

The CDR3: CASSKADREGSDGYTF. The CDR3 DNA reads TGTGCCAGCAGTAAGGCGGACAGGGAGGGTTCGGATGGCTACACCTTC. The chain recombines TRBV25-1 with TRBJ1-2; 8 positions agree with TRBD1. The CDR3 sequence is 16 residues long. The V gene's germline CDR1 is MGHDK and CDR2 SYGVNS. Trimming removed 5 bases from V and 6 bases from J; junction bases left unmatched: 14.

This rearrangement joins TRBV6-6 to TRBJ2-1; D unresolved. Trimming pared 1 base from V and 16 bases from J, leaving 14 bases between. Germline V lookup: CDR1 MNHNY, CDR2 SVGAGI (reference sequence). The CDR3 is 12 residues long. DNA of the CDR3: TGTGCCAGCAGTTACTTTCAGAAAGACAATTTCTTC. This sequence encodes CASSYFQKDNFF.

CDR3 amino acids: CASSLSQDTVSYNEQFF. Here the CDR3 DNA reads TGTGCCAGCAGCCTTTCCCAGGACACTGTTTCCTACAATGAGCAGTTCTTC. The chain employs TRBV7-6 and TRBJ2-1, with TRBD1 as a possible D gene (5 bases). This CDR3 contains 17 residues. The V gene's germline CDR1 is SGHVS and CDR2 FNYEAQ. V was trimmed by 5 bases and J by 1 base, leaving 18 bases between them.

The chain is built from TRBV19 and TRBJ2-7; the match to TRBD1 covers 8 bases. The CDR3 sequence is 13 residues long. The V gene's germline CDR1 is LNHDA and CDR2 SQIVND (reference sequence). V lost 7 bases and J lost 6; bases outside the gene matches: 8. DNA for the CDR3: TGTGCCAGTACAGGACAGGGTTTTGCCGAGCAGTACTTC. Amino acid sequence: CASTGQGFAEQYF.

The chain has TRBV29-1 and TRBJ1-2; no clear D gene. Germline CDR1 is SQVTM and CDR2 is ANQGSEA. The germline V and J ends were trimmed by 5 bases and 8 bases, with 15 bases remaining between them. CDR3 length equals 12 residues. The CDR3 here is CSVSSASVGYTF. DNA for the CDR3: TGCAGCGTTAGTAGTGCTAGCGTCGGCTACACCTTC. Based on the CDR3 plus reference TRBV29-1 and TRBJ1-2, the full variable domain is SAVISQKPSRDICQRGTSLTIQCQVDSQVTMMFWYRQQPGQSLTLIATANQGSEATYESGFVIDKFPISRPNLTFSTLTVSNMSPEDSSIYLCSVSSASVGYTFGSGTRLTVV.

The chain joins TRBV6-2 or TRBV6-3 to TRBJ1-1, with D possibly being TRBD1 (5 bases). V lost 4 bases to trimming and J lost 0 bases, with 9 bases between them. This CDR3 is 14 amino acids long. Germline V lookup: CDR1 MNHEY, CDR2 SVGEGT. The CDR3 DNA follows: TGTGCCAGCAGTTTCGACAGAGTGAACACTGAAGCTTTCTTT. This codes for CASSFDRVNTEAFF.

The chain is built from TRBV4-1 and TRBJ1-5; a weak D match, TRBD1 (5 bases). Germline V gene sequence: CDR1 MGHRA, CDR2 YSYEKL. The CDR3 covers 17 residues. Trimming cost V 0 bases and J 0 bases, with 12 bases left between them. CDR3 region: CASSQEAGLISNQPQHF. CDR3 nucleotides: TGCGCCAGCAGCCAAGAGGCAGGGTTGATTAGCAATCAGCCCCAGCATTTT.

The chain uses TRBV30 and TRBJ2-1; TRBD2 might be the D (5 bases). V was clipped by 2 bases and J by 5 bases, with 10 bases between them. Germline V lookup: CDR1 GTSNPN, CDR2 SVGIG (reference sequence). This CDR3 has 13 residues. CDR3 coding DNA: TGTGCCTGGAGTAGAGGGATGAACAATGAGCAGTTCTTC. Its protein product is CAWSRGMNNEQFF.

The rearrangement links TRBV10-3 to TRBJ2-7; a possible D gene is TRBD2 (6 bases). The CDR3 loop spans 16 amino acids. Germline-derived CDR1 and CDR2 are ENHRY and SYGVKD. The V and J ends lost 6 bases and 6 bases respectively, with 24 bases between them. CDR3 loop: CAIRGGAEGKTIEQYF. CDR3 bases: TGTGCCATCAGGGGGGGAGCGGAAGGGAAGACCATCGAGCAGTACTTC.

This chain joins TRBV5-1 and TRBJ2-3; 8 bases map to TRBD2. CDR1 is SGHRS and CDR2 is YFSETQ in the germline V gene. The CDR3 sequence is 14 residues long. The V gene end was trimmed by 4 bases and the J gene end by 10 bases; junction bases not matched to a gene: 11. The DNA of the CDR3 is TGCGCCAGCAGCCGTACGCGGGAGGCCTTGGCGCAGTATTTT. The encoded protein is CASSRTREALAQYF.

V and J are TRBV9 and TRBJ2-1, with D maybe TRBD2 (5 bases). There are 15 residues in the CDR3. Trimming removed 2 bases at V and 0 bases at J, with 9 bases between. Germline V lookup: CDR1 SGDLS, CDR2 YYNGEE. This CDR3 reads CASSVDLRSYNEQFF. CDR3 DNA: TGTGCCAGCAGCGTGGACTTGCGCTCCTACAATGAGCAGTTCTTC.

The chain links TRBV6-5 to TRBJ2-5; TRBD2 might be the D (7 bases). Germline V gene data show CDR1 as MNHEY and CDR2 as SVGAGI. Deletions cut 10 bases from V and 3 bases from J, with 21 bases between. The CDR3 runs 15 residues. The CDR3 DNA sequence: TGTGCCACCAAAAGGGGGGGACTATACGAAGAGACCCAGTACTTC. This translates into CATKRGGLYEETQYF.

V is TRBV18 and J is TRBJ1-5; TRBD1 is a possible D gene (5 bases). Germline values: CDR1 KGHSH, CDR2 LQKENI. This CDR3 has 14 residues. Deletions cut 6 bases from V and 4 bases from J, with 13 bases between. The chain's CDR3 is CASSRGQANQPQHF. The CDR3 nucleotides read TGTGCCAGCTCCCGCGGACAAGCAAATCAGCCCCAGCATTTT. The full variable domain, its missing parts supplied by reference TRBV18 and TRBJ1-5, is NAGVMQNPRHLVRRRGQEARLRCSPMKGHSHVYWYRQLPEEGLKFMVYLQKENIIDESGMPKERFSAEFPKEGPSILRIQQVVRGDSAAYFCASSRGQANQPQHFGDGTRLSIL.

The chain carries TRBV28 and TRBJ1-2, with 12 bases lining up with TRBD1. Per the germline V gene, CDR1 is MDHEN and CDR2 is SYDVKM. J lost 8 bases, V lost 1 base, and 5 bases had no gene match. CDR3 size: 15 residues. The CDR3 DNA follows: TGTGCCAGCAGTTTATCGGGACAGGGGGCGAGGGGCTACACCTTC. The encoded protein is CASSLSGQGARGYTF.

The chain joins TRBV7-3 to TRBJ2-7, with a weak D call TRBD2 (5 bases). Germline lookup yields CDR1 SGHTA and CDR2 FQGTGA. The CDR3 sequence is 14 residues long. Deletions cut 2 bases from V and 2 bases from J, with 10 bases between. The CDR3 DNA is TGTGCCAGCAGCTTAGAGGGCGAGCCCTACGAGCAGTACTTC. As protein: CASSLEGEPYEQYF.

In its sample, this clone was seen once. The chain has TRBV7-8 and TRBJ2-7; D is perhaps TRBD1 (6 bases). The CDR3 covers 15 residues. Germline values: CDR1 SGHVS, CDR2 FQNEAQ. Trimming cost V 5 bases and J 7 bases, with 21 bases left between them. Here the CDR3 reads CASSLSGVPGEEQYF. The CDR3 nucleotides read TGTGCCAGCAGCCTTTCGGGCGTACCAGGGGAAGAGCAGTACTTC.

V is TRBV28 and J is TRBJ1-2; TRBD1 matches 7 bases. CDR1 and CDR2 from the germline V gene are MDHEN and SYDVKM. The CDR3 has 18 residues. Trimming took 5 bases from V and 4 from J; bases not matched to a gene: 19. CDR3: CASSATGPRGFSLYGYTF. The DNA for the CDR3 is TGTGCCAGCAGTGCCACAGGTCCCAGGGGGTTTTCGCTCTATGGCTACACCTTC.

V and J are TRBV5-1 and TRBJ2-5; 8 positions agree with TRBD2. The germline V gene has CDR1 SGHRS and CDR2 YFSETQ. CDR3 size: 15 residues. The V segment lost 4 bases and the J segment 1 base; nucleotides outside the gene matches: 6. The chain's CDR3 is CASSPGGGLQETQYF. As DNA, the CDR3 is TGCGCCAGCAGCCCGGGGGGGGGCCTCCAAGAGACCCAGTACTTC.

V gene TRBV5-1 combines with J gene TRBJ2-3; perhaps TRBD2 as D (6 bases). The length of the CDR3 is 15 residues. Germline V gene lookup returns CDR1 SGHRS and CDR2 YFSETQ. Deletions cut 0 bases from V and 0 bases from J, with 8 bases between. The CDR3: CASSLVSGSTDTQYF. In DNA, the CDR3 is TGCGCCAGCAGCTTGGTTAGCGGTAGCACAGATACGCAGTATTTT.

This clone has just one count. CDR3 bases: TGTGCCAGCAGTTTGACCGGGATGGAAGCCCATGAAGCTTTCTTT. Translation: CASSLTGMEAHEAFF. The chain recombines TRBV7-3 with TRBJ1-1; D gene unclear. The CDR3 covers 15 residues. Germline V CDR1 and CDR2: SGHTA, FQGTGA. The ends were cut back, 6 bases at V and 7 bases at J, with 21 bases in the middle.

This chain links TRBV4-3 with TRBJ2-7, with D possibly matching TRBD1 (6 bases). The V end was cut by 1 base, the J end by 6 bases, with 16 bases between. The CDR3 sequence is 15 residues long. Germline values: CDR1 LGHNA, CDR2 YSLEER. CDR3 sequence (DNA): TGCGCCAGCAGCCAAGGGCGGACAGTTTTAGGCGAGCAGTACTTC. Translated, it gives CASSQGRTVLGEQYF.

The chain is built from TRBV12-3 or TRBV12-4 and TRBJ2-7; D is uncertain. This CDR3 contains 11 residues. V was clipped by 5 bases and J by 3 bases, with 5 bases between them. CDR3 coding DNA: TGTGCCAGCAGTACCTACTACGAGCAGTACTTC. This encodes CASSTYYEQYF.

In DNA form, the CDR3 reads TGTGCCAGCAGTTTTGGGACAGCTACCAGTCCACCCCTCCACTTT. Its translation is CASSFGTATSPPLHF. The rearrangement uses TRBV28 and TRBJ1-6, with 7 bases fitting TRBD1. The CDR3 loop spans 15 amino acids. CDR1 MDHEN and CDR2 SYDVKM come from the germline V gene. With 3 bases clipped from V and 11 bases from J, the junction kept 10 bases outside the gene matches.

This sequence joins TRBV6-2 or TRBV6-3 and TRBJ2-7, with 7 bases aligning to TRBD2. After removal of 3 bases from V and 6 bases from J, the junction contained 11 bases not matched to a gene. Looked up from germline, CDR1 is MNHEY and CDR2 is SVGEGT. This CDR3 comprises 15 residues. The CDR3 nucleotides are TGTGCCAGCAGTTATAACCCCCAGCGGGACTCCGAGCAGTACTTC. Translation: CASSYNPQRDSEQYF.

The gene calls are TRBV5-1 and TRBJ2-6, with 10 bases that match TRBD1. V was clipped by 1 base and J by 1 base; unmatched bases: 5. The germline gives CDR1 SGHRS, CDR2 YFSETQ. This CDR3 has 18 residues. The CDR3 loop reads CASSLTTGGASGANVLTF. The CDR3 DNA follows: TGCGCCAGCAGCTTGACGACAGGGGGCGCTTCTGGGGCCAACGTCCTGACTTTC.

The rearrangement joins TRBV11-2 to TRBJ2-2; tentative D call: TRBD2 (5 bases). Germline V lookup: CDR1 SGHAT, CDR2 FQNNGV. There are 13 residues in the CDR3. The V end lost 11 bases, the J end lost 6 bases, and 16 bases lay between the germline ends. CDR3 amino acids: CAEAESLAGELFF. The CDR3 bases are TGTGCCGAAGCGGAGAGTTTGGCCGGGGAGCTGTTTTTT.

This chain links TRBV4-1 with TRBJ2-1; 14 nucleotides align to TRBD2. J lost 8 bases, V lost 1 base, and 4 bases had no gene match. The CDR3 spans 16 residues. CDR1 and CDR2 from the germline V gene are MGHRA and YSYEKL. The CDR3 DNA is TGCGCCAGCAGCCAAGCGGGGACTAGCGGGAGCGATGAGCAGTTCTTC. Amino acid sequence: CASSQAGTSGSDEQFF.